The following is a TCR beta chain sequence with its context. Its antigen is undetermined. TCRdb's table, derived via immunoSEQ multiplex PCR, lists solely in-frame clones and lacks some. The sample has about 2.1 million clones; around 93% are singletons. This entry comes from a study of shared clonotypes between healthy human individuals. Whole-study results and caveats: Few donors limited the genetic and exposure-history diversity represented. Sampling was confined to blood; repertoires within tissues likely differ.

As defined, naive CD8 cells were CD45RO-negative and positively selected for CCR7, with terminally differentiated effector memory CD45RA+ cells excluded. CDR3 length: 14 residues. Germline loops: CDR1 MNHNY, CDR2 SVGAGI (reference sequence). V lost 6 bases and J 5 bases, leaving 16 bases between the germline ends. This clonotype was obtained from a man between 18 and 29 years old in good health. Some clones in this sample may be carry-over from other donors' samples. Source material: naive CD8+ T cells from PBMCs. The chain carries TRBV6-6 and TRBJ1-1; the D gene is possibly TRBD1 (6 bases). The CDR3 DNA follows: TGTGCCAGCAGCGACCTTTGGGGGGCGACTGAAGCTTTCTTT. Translation: CASSDLWGATEAFF.